This passage covers 22 T cell receptor beta chains from one sample sequenced in a study of T-cell memory formation after mild COVID-19. In TCRdb, the 5' RACE reads were re-called with MiXCR into one record per CDR3 protein. This sample has roughly 280,000 distinct CDR3 sequences; roughly 8.2% occur once, and the top ten carry roughly 23%. Sequencing input: PBMCs or a T cell subset sorted from them (not recorded which). These receptors were collected from a man between 18 and 29 years old who had mild COVID-19 (a few samples of this study predate the infection). Cell type and time point are not known.

The CDR3 nucleotides are TGTGCCAGTAGCGAGGGAAGCTGGCGTCAGCCCCAGCATTTT. Translation: CASSEGSWRQPQHF. This chain links TRBV19 with TRBJ1-5; no clear D gene. The germline CDR1 and CDR2 sequences are LNHDA and SQIVND (reference sequence). This CDR3 spans 14 amino acids. Trimming pared 6 bases from V and 6 bases from J, leaving 15 bases between.

The J gene is TRBJ2-1, the V gene TRBV12-3 or TRBV12-4; 7 bases align to TRBD1. This CDR3 has 14 amino acids. Unmatched junction bases numbered 7, after V lost 5 bases and J lost 6 bases. CDR3 nucleotide sequence: TGTGCCAGCAGTCGGATGGACAGGATCAATGAGCAGTTCTTC. Its translation is CASSRMDRINEQFF.

The V call is TRBV27, the J call TRBJ1-2; 10 nucleotides line up with TRBD1. The CDR3 totals 15 residues. V was pared by 4 bases and J by 4 bases, with 6 bases of the junction left unmatched. CDR1 MNHEY and CDR2 SMNVEV come from the germline V gene (reference sequence). DNA for the CDR3: TGTGCCAGCAGTTCCTTGACAGGGGGCGGCTATGGCTACACCTTC. It encodes CASSSLTGGGYGYTF.

This clonotype showed up just a few times. This chain links TRBV6-5 with TRBJ1-2; perhaps TRBD1 as D (6 bases). This CDR3 spans 13 amino acids. Germline CDR1 reads MNHEY; CDR2 reads SVGAGI. Trimming removed 5 bases at V and 5 bases at J, with 12 bases between. The CDR3 loop is CASSATGIYGYTF. The CDR3 DNA is TGTGCCAGCAGTGCGACAGGCATTTATGGCTACACCTTC.

A note on this clonotype: Germline and junction disagree at one end, which may indicate a read error. The genes are TRBV4-1 and TRBJ2-2; the D is unclear. From germline, CDR1 is MGHRA and CDR2 YSYEKL. This CDR3 region has 14 residues. The CDR3 DNA is TGCGCCAGCAGCCAAGATACGAACATCGGGGAGCTGTTTTTT. Its protein product is CASSQDTNIGELFF.

The chain carries TRBV7-2 and TRBJ2-3; D is uncertain. The ends were cut back, 4 bases at V and 1 base at J, with 9 bases in the middle. Germline CDR1 is SGHTA and CDR2 is FQGNSA. The CDR3 runs 14 residues. As DNA, the CDR3 is TGTGCCAGCAGCTCGTTAATGGGCACAGATACGCAGTATTTT. As protein: CASSSLMGTDTQYF.

The V gene is TRBV20-1, the J gene TRBJ1-2, with TRBD1 as a possible D gene (5 bases). V was shortened by 3 bases and J by 6 bases, with 11 bases between the two germline ends. This CDR3 contains 12 residues. Germline CDR1 is DFQATT and CDR2 is SNEGSKA (reference sequence). In DNA form, the CDR3 reads TGCAGTGCTAGTACAGGTTCGAATGGCTACACCTTC. Its protein product is CSASTGSNGYTF.

This clonotype was counted between two and nine times. The chain carries TRBV27 and TRBJ2-3, with TRBD2 matching over 8 bases. With 3 bases clipped from V and 2 bases from J, the junction kept 7 bases outside the gene matches. The CDR3 totals 16 residues. Germline CDR1 is MNHEY and CDR2 is SMNVEV (reference sequence). The CDR3, as DNA: TGTGCCAGCAGTTTCCGCGGGACTAGAACCACAGATACGCAGTATTTT. As protein: CASSFRGTRTTDTQYF.

The chain links TRBV12-3 or TRBV12-4 to TRBJ2-7; D gene uncertain. Between the trimmed V and J ends, which lost 4 bases and 12 bases, there was a span of 7 bases. CDR3 length equals 9 residues. The CDR3 nucleotides read TGTGCCAGCAGTTGCCCCCGGTACGTC. It yields the protein CASSCPRYV.

The genes are TRBV27 and TRBJ1-2, with D perhaps matching TRBD1 (5 bases). Germline lookup yields CDR1 MNHEY and CDR2 SMNVEV (reference sequence). The CDR3 is 14 residues long. V was cut by 4 bases and J by 6 bases, with 15 bases left in between. CDR3 DNA: TGTGCCAGCAGTTCCCTCGAGGGGCGGCATGGCTACACCTTC. It is translated as CASSSLEGRHGYTF.

The genes are TRBV6-2 or TRBV6-3 and TRBJ2-7; TRBD2 agrees at 8 bases. CDR1 and CDR2 from the germline V gene are MNHEY and SVGEGT. V gave up 5 bases and J gave up 6 bases; unmatched junction bases: 6. This CDR3 is built from 13 residues. The CDR3 spells CASSPTGGREQYV. The CDR3, as DNA: TGTGCCAGCAGTCCGACGGGGGGGCGCGAGCAGTACGTC.

This clonotype was seen a handful of times. V usage is TRBV5-1 and J usage is TRBJ1-1; TRBD1 might be the D (5 bases). CDR1 and CDR2 (germline): SGHRS, YFSETQ. CDR3 length: 13 amino acids. V was trimmed by 8 bases and J by 1 base, leaving 12 bases between them. The CDR3 sequence is CASTRGENTEAFF. CDR3 in DNA: TGCGCCAGTACGAGGGGCGAGAACACTGAAGCTTTCTTT.

The chain is built from TRBV5-1 and TRBJ2-4, with 9 positions matching TRBD1. Looked up from germline, CDR1 is SGHRS and CDR2 is YFSETQ. J gave up 15 bases and V 4 bases, and 23 bases lay outside the gene matches. The CDR3 is 17 residues long. The DNA for the CDR3 is TGCGCCAGCAGCCCCTGGGCCCAGGACAGGGGTGACCGGGGGCGGTACTTC. Amino acids: CASSPWAQDRGDRGRYF.

In its sample, this clonotype was seen many times. The chain employs TRBV29-1 and TRBJ2-3; D may be TRBD1 (6 bases). The V gene's germline CDR1 is SQVTM and CDR2 ANQGSEA. This CDR3 has 14 residues. Deletions cut 4 bases from V and 2 bases from J, with 13 bases between. The CDR3 spells CSVASWTDTDTQYF. DNA for the CDR3: TGCAGCGTTGCTAGTTGGACAGACACAGATACGCAGTATTTT.

Only a few counts were recorded for this clonotype. This rearrangement joins TRBV20-1 to TRBJ1-5, with a tentative D call TRBD1 (6 bases). V lost 0 bases and J 6 bases, leaving 18 bases between the germline ends. Germline assignment: CDR1 DFQATT and CDR2 SNEGSKA (reference sequence). This CDR3 has 16 amino acids. The CDR3 protein is CSARDPVGGLGQPQHF. The CDR3 DNA follows: TGCAGTGCTAGAGACCCGGTTGGGGGGCTGGGTCAGCCCCAGCATTTT.

The chain carries TRBV4-1 and TRBJ1-6, with D unclear. The CDR3 runs 14 residues. V lost 0 bases, J lost 7 bases, and 7 bases lay in between. Germline V CDR1 and CDR2: MGHRA, YSYEKL. The CDR3 loop reads CASSQDSPNSPLHF. The CDR3 nucleotides are TGCGCCAGCAGCCAAGATTCACCGAATTCACCCCTCCACTTT.

The chain links TRBV4-1 to TRBJ1-1; D not resolved. The V end lost 1 base, the J end lost 0 bases, and 6 bases lay between the germline ends. CDR3 length: 14 residues. Germline CDR1 MGHRA, CDR2 YSYEKL. CDR3 coding DNA: TGCGCCAGCAGCCAAGGAGGGATGAACACTGAAGCTTTCTTT. It translates to CASSQGGMNTEAFF.

The chain recombines TRBV7-2 with TRBJ2-1; unclear D gene. V was trimmed by 1 base and J by 4 bases, leaving 8 bases between them. CDR3 length: 14 amino acids. Germline assignment: CDR1 SGHTA and CDR2 FQGNSA. The CDR3 here is CASSLVQPYNEQFF. DNA for the CDR3: TGTGCCAGCAGCTTAGTACAGCCTTACAATGAGCAGTTCTTC.

The rearrangement links TRBV27 to TRBJ2-1; 14 nucleotides match TRBD2. Per germline, CDR1 MNHEY and CDR2 SMNVEV (reference sequence). V lost 8 bases to trimming and J lost 8 bases; unmatched junction nucleotides: 8. The CDR3 extends over 15 amino acids. The CDR3 coding sequence is TGTGCCAGCGGCCAGACTAGCGGGGGGGCCGATGAGCAGTTCTTC. This translates into CASGQTSGGADEQFF.

The gene calls are TRBV27 and TRBJ1-1; D is possibly TRBD1 (5 bases). Germline V gene lookup returns CDR1 MNHEY and CDR2 SMNVEV (reference sequence). This CDR3 region has 14 residues. V was cut by 2 bases and J by 3 bases, with 10 bases left in between. For the CDR3, the DNA is TGTGCCAGCAGTTTACTGGGGGGGGACACTGAAGCTTTCTTT. Its translation: CASSLLGGDTEAFF.

This clonotype was picked up one time. Just one base apart from a much larger clone, this may be a read error. This sequence joins TRBV7-8 and TRBJ2-2, with D uncertain. The CDR3 is made up of 19 amino acids. CDR1 and CDR2 (germline): SGHVS, FQNEAQ. This chain's CDR3 is CASSLDGSAPIQNPGELFF. The DNA for the CDR3 is TGTGCCAGCAGCTTAGACGGATCAGCCCCTATACAGAACCCCGGGGAGCTGTTTTTT.

The chain combines TRBV6-4 with TRBJ1-2; weak D call: TRBD1 (6 bases). Per germline, CDR1 MRHNA and CDR2 SNTAGT. V lost 0 bases, J lost 3 bases, and 14 bases lay in between. The CDR3 has 16 residues. The CDR3 is CASSDSPGVPYYGYTF. The CDR3 DNA sequence: TGTGCCAGCAGTGACTCGCCAGGGGTCCCATACTATGGCTACACCTTC.